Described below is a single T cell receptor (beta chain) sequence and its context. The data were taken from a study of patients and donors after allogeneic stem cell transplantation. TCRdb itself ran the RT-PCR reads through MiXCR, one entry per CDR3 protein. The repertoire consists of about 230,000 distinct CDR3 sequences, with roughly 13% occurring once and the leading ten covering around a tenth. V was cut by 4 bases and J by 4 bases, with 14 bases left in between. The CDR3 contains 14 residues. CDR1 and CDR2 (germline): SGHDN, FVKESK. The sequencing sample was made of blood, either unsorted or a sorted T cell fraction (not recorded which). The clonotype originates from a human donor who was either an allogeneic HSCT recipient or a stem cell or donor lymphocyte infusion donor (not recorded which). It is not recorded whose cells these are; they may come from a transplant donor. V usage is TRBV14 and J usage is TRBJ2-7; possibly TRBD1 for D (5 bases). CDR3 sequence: CASSPWTNLYEQYF. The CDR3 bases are TGTGCCAGCAGCCCCTGGACAAACCTTTACGAGCAGTACTTC.